The subject of this entry is one T cell receptor beta chain. Its antigen remains unknown. This may arise from a read error, as a much more abundant clone is one base away. V was clipped by 4 bases and J by 4 bases, with 16 bases between them. CDR1 MNHEY and CDR2 SVGEGT come from the germline V gene. The CDR3 is made up of 16 amino acids. Diagnostic assessment was based on clinical symptoms, serum thyroxine and TRAb, thyroid ultrasound and orbital computed tomography. PBMCs were sourced from over 8.5 ml fresh peripheral blood. Amplified regions were TCR beta CDR3 sequences from RNA transcripts. Researchers ran a first-round RT-PCR on the TCR CDR3 using the HTBI primer set. TCRdb itself ran the multiplex PCR reads through MiXCR, one entry per CDR3 protein. The profile shows around 600,000 distinct CDR3 sequences, more than 15% of them singletons. This specimen belongs to a study of T cells in Graves' hyperthyroidism and ophthalmopathy. Study-level information: Specimen type is peripheral blood, collected at initial diagnosis prior to any treatment. Study-level points and caveats: Ophthalmopathy was distinguished from stable hyperthyroidism by 13 V-J signatures.

This chain joins TRBV6-2 or TRBV6-3 and TRBJ2-2, with D unclear. The sequenced sample consisted of blood. This TCR was recovered from a woman between 40 and 55 years old with Graves' ophthalmopathy. For the CDR3, the DNA is TGTGCCAGCAGTTTCTCACCGGCACGGAGCACCGGGGAGCTGTTTTTT. Encoded protein: CASSFSPARSTGELFF.